This passage covers 30 T cell receptor beta chains from one sample sequenced in a study of blood T cells in healthy people across ages. With a J-beta primer mix and a sample-barcoded 5' primer, a second PCR ran roughly 6 to 11 cycles. TCRdb recomputed calls from the 5' RACE reads with MiXCR, one row per CDR3 protein. The sample contains more than 900,000 distinct CDR3 sequences, 20% to 25% of which appear only once. Another study also made use of these data, one on T cells of mothers and their children.

Sequencing was done on a sample of blood. These TCRs come from a girl aged 2-10 years in good health.

The chain joins TRBV7-8 to TRBJ2-7; 9 bases are a match to TRBD1. The J call is uncertain, as TRBJ2-5 better fits the DNA end. This CDR3 is built from 17 residues. CDR1 and CDR2 from the germline V gene are SGHVS and FQNEAQ. The CDR3 bases are TGTGCCAGCAGCTTAGCCCTCCCACAGGGGGCGGGGGAGACCCAGTACTTC. Its translation: CASSLALPQGAGETQYF.

CDR3 residues: CASSVTLAGEGKTQYF. The CDR3 DNA reads as TGTGCCAGCAGCGTCACACTAGCTGGGGAGGGAAAGACCCAGTACTTC. This rearrangement joins TRBV7-2 to TRBJ2-5, with 7 bases matching TRBD2. The CDR3 covers 16 residues. CDR1 SGHTA and CDR2 FQGNSA come from the germline V gene. After removal of 5 bases from V and 6 bases from J, the junction contained 15 bases not matched to a gene.

The rearrangement links TRBV28 to TRBJ2-4, with 9 bases that match TRBD1. The junction had 13 bases not matched to a gene; V was cut back by 4 bases and J by 9 bases. CDR3 length equals 16 residues. CDR1 is MDHEN and CDR2 is SYDVKM in the germline V gene. In nucleotides, the CDR3 is TGTGCCAGCAGTTCCCTTAATGGACAGGGGAGAGGCATTCAGTACTTC. Translation: CASSSLNGQGRGIQYF.

For this clonotype: At one of its ends the junction is not consistent with the germline gene, which may arise from a read error. J is TRBJ1-1 and V is TRBV11-2; D is possibly TRBD1 (6 bases). Germline V CDR1 and CDR2: SGHAT, FQNNGV. The CDR3 loop spans 14 amino acids. The CDR3 coding sequence is TGTGCCAGCAGCTCACAGGGTTTGAACACTGAAGCTTGCTTT. Amino acids: CASSSQGLNTEACF.

This chain joins TRBV12-5 and TRBJ1-2; D gene unclear. The CDR3 consists of 13 residues. Germline V CDR1 and CDR2: LGHNT, FRNRAP. The V gene lost 6 bases and the J gene lost 4 bases, with 12 bases spanning the gap. The CDR3 bases are TGTGCTAGTGGCTCAACCGGAATCTATGGCTACACCTTC. Its translation: CASGSTGIYGYTF.

Only a few counts were recorded for this clonotype. The V gene is TRBV4-2, the J gene TRBJ1-1; D uncertain. Germline CDR1 and CDR2: LGHNA and YNFKEQ. The CDR3 sequence is 13 residues long. Trimming left V 4 bases short and J 3 bases short, with 9 bases between. CDR3 sequence (DNA): TGTGCCAGCAGCCCCTACATGGACACTGAAGCTTTCTTT. Translating gives CASSPYMDTEAFF.

The rearrangement links TRBV6-6 to TRBJ1-1; D gene unclear. The CDR3 runs 13 residues. V was clipped by 4 bases and J by 6 bases, with 12 bases between them. CDR1 MNHNY and CDR2 SVGAGI come from the germline V gene (reference sequence). The chain's CDR3 is CASSSISTAEAFF. Here the CDR3 DNA reads TGTGCCAGCAGTTCTATTAGTACGGCTGAAGCTTTCTTT.

The V and J genes are TRBV4-1 and TRBJ2-7; unclear D gene. V was pared by 0 bases and J by 2 bases, with 8 bases between. The CDR3 extends over 14 amino acids. From germline, CDR1 is MGHRA and CDR2 YSYEKL. CDR3 DNA sequence: TGCGCCAGCAGCCAAGATAGCCTAGCCTACGAGCAGTACTTC. Translated: CASSQDSLAYEQYF.

This clonotype appeared a few times. The CDR3 reads CASSQDPMESYEQYF. CDR3 DNA: TGTGCCAGCAGCCAGGACCCTATGGAGTCCTACGAGCAGTACTTC. The V and J genes are TRBV13 and TRBJ2-7; D gene ambiguous. Looked up from germline, CDR1 is PRHDT and CDR2 is FYEKMQ (reference sequence). The CDR3 length is 15 residues. V was shortened by 5 bases and J by 1 base, with 15 bases between the two germline ends.

This sequence joins TRBV29-1 and TRBJ2-1; the match to TRBD1 covers 9 bases. The junction had 9 bases not matched to a gene; V was cut back by 8 bases and J by 10 bases. The CDR3 has 12 residues. Germline assignment: CDR1 SQVTM and CDR2 ANQGSEA. The CDR3 spells CSLRTGVGEQFF. In DNA form, the CDR3 reads TGCAGCCTCCGGACAGGGGTTGGAGAGCAGTTCTTC.

The genes are TRBV9 and TRBJ2-3; perhaps TRBD1 as D (6 bases). Per germline, CDR1 SGDLS and CDR2 YYNGEE. V was pared by 0 bases and J by 6 bases, with 14 bases between. The CDR3 has 15 amino acids. This CDR3 reads CASSVVPGQGDTQYF. The CDR3 DNA reads as TGTGCCAGCAGCGTAGTCCCGGGCCAGGGGGATACGCAGTATTTT.

The V gene is TRBV12-3 or TRBV12-4, the J gene TRBJ2-5; TRBD2 matches 8 bases. The end of the DNA fits TRBJ2-7 better, so the J call may be wrong. The CDR3 loop spans 15 amino acids. The DNA of the CDR3 is TGTGCCAGCAGTCCACCCGGGACTAGACTATACGAGCAGTACTTC. Translated, it gives CASSPPGTRLYEQYF.

This clonotype was detected only once. J is TRBJ1-5 and V is TRBV20-1; TRBD1 matches 11 bases. V dropped 3 bases and J dropped 4; count of bases not matched to a gene: 2. The CDR3 contains 14 residues. Germline V lookup: CDR1 DFQATT, CDR2 SNEGSKA (reference sequence). CDR3 amino acids: CSARGTGGNQPQHF. In DNA form, the CDR3 reads TGCAGTGCTAGGGGGACAGGGGGGAATCAGCCCCAGCATTTT.

In DNA, the CDR3 is TGTGCCAGCAGCCTAACTTTAGGGGAGCAGTTCTTC. This gives the protein CASSLTLGEQFF. The rearrangement links TRBV3-1 to TRBJ2-5; D is unclear. The DNA matches TRBJ2-1 better at its end, which makes the J call doubtful. Germline V lookup: CDR1 LGHDT, CDR2 YNNKEL (reference sequence). This CDR3 is built from 12 residues.

This clonotype has more than one count but fewer than ten. This chain joins TRBV7-2 and TRBJ2-1; 7 nucleotides agree with TRBD2. V lost 4 bases and J lost 6; bases outside the gene matches: 6. CDR3 length: 14 residues. The germline gives CDR1 SGHTA, CDR2 FQGNSA. The CDR3, as DNA: TGTGCCAGCAGCTGGGAGGGGTTTCTCAATGAGCAGTTCTTC. Protein product: CASSWEGFLNEQFF.

This clonotype was picked up a small number of times. V gene TRBV10-3 combines with J gene TRBJ2-7, with 11 nucleotides matching TRBD2. Unmatched junction bases numbered 5, after V lost 5 bases and J lost 2 bases. CDR1 is ENHRY and CDR2 is SYGVKD in the germline V gene. This CDR3 has 15 amino acids. CDR3 region: CAISPGTSGTYEQYF. For the CDR3, the DNA is TGTGCCATCAGTCCTGGGACTAGCGGAACCTACGAGCAGTACTTC.

This clonotype came up a few times. The chain employs TRBV7-9 and TRBJ2-7; unclear D gene. There are 16 residues in the CDR3. The germline CDR1 and CDR2 sequences are SEHNR and FQNEAQ (reference sequence). Trimming removed 4 bases from V and 6 bases from J, with 22 bases in between. The CDR3 loop reads CASSSHLQETPLEQYF. CDR3 nucleotides: TGTGCCAGCAGCTCACATCTCCAAGAGACCCCCCTCGAGCAGTACTTC. The whole variable domain, remainder taken from reference TRBV7-9 and TRBJ2-7, is DTGVSQNPRHKITKRGQNVTFRCDPISEHNRLYWYRQTLGQGPEFLTYFQNEAQLEKSRLLSDRFSAERPKGSFSTLEIQRTEQGDSAMYLCASSSHLQETPLEQYFGPGTRLTVT.

V and J are TRBV3-1 and TRBJ2-5; tentatively, D is TRBD1 (6 bases). TRBJ2-7 matches the DNA end more closely, so the J call is doubtful. Germline V gene lookup returns CDR1 LGHDT and CDR2 YNNKEL (reference sequence). The CDR3 is made up of 14 amino acids. The CDR3 sequence: CASSPGTQIYEQYF. The CDR3 region has the DNA TGTGCCAGCAGCCCAGGGACACAGATCTACGAGCAGTACTTC.

V is TRBV20-1 and J is TRBJ2-7; 7 bases fit TRBD1. The CDR3 totals 15 residues. J was trimmed by 4 bases and V by 2 bases; bases with no gene match: 11. Per the germline V gene, CDR1 is DFQATT and CDR2 is SNEGSKA (reference sequence). CDR3 sequence: CSARLDGTVKYEQYF. The CDR3 nucleotides read TGCAGTGCTAGACTCGATGGGACAGTGAAGTACGAGCAGTACTTC.

In its sample, this clonotype was seen a few times. V and J are TRBV6-6 and TRBJ2-5; D not resolved. Between the trimmed V and J ends, which lost 5 bases and 0 bases, there was a span of 10 bases. Germline CDR1 reads MNHNY; CDR2 reads SVGAGI (reference sequence). The CDR3 sequence is 14 residues long. CDR3 region: CASSLTTDQETQYF. The CDR3 DNA reads as TGTGCCAGCAGTCTTACCACGGACCAAGAGACCCAGTACTTC.

This chain joins TRBV7-6 and TRBJ2-3, with D perhaps being TRBD1 or TRBD2 (5 bases each). The CDR3 totals 15 residues. The ends were cut back, 5 bases at V and 2 bases at J, with 14 bases in the middle. Germline CDR1 reads SGHVS; CDR2 reads FNYEAQ. CDR3 DNA: TGTGCCAGCAGCCCTAGGGACCTCAACACAGATACGCAGTATTTT. Translated, it gives CASSPRDLNTDTQYF.

This clonotype was counted a few times. The chain recombines TRBV12-3 or TRBV12-4 with TRBJ1-2, with TRBD1 identical over 8 bases. V lost 6 bases, J lost 6 bases, and 12 bases stayed unmatched. The CDR3 has 15 amino acids. The CDR3 region is CASSEYRGTHDGYTF. The DNA of the CDR3 is TGTGCCAGCAGCGAATACAGGGGGACCCACGATGGCTACACCTTC.

The chain links TRBV5-5 to TRBJ2-5; possible D gene TRBD2, 6 bases. Germline V CDR1 and CDR2: SGHKS, YYEKEE (reference sequence). V dropped 0 bases and J dropped 7 bases, with 13 bases sitting between them. This CDR3 is built from 14 residues. The CDR3: CASSLVRAGRTQYF. The CDR3 DNA is TGTGCCAGCAGCTTGGTGAGGGCCGGGAGGACCCAGTACTTC.

The J gene is TRBJ2-5, the V gene TRBV6-5; D possibly corresponds to TRBD2 (5 bases). Trimming removed 0 bases at V and 7 bases at J, with 12 bases between. This CDR3 has 14 residues. Germline lookup yields CDR1 MNHEY and CDR2 SVGAGI. The CDR3 is CASSYSGGPGTQYF. The DNA for the CDR3 is TGTGCCAGCAGTTACTCGGGCGGGCCAGGGACCCAGTACTTC.

Many counts were recorded for this clonotype. The chain combines TRBV9 with TRBJ2-7, with D possibly matching TRBD2 (6 bases). Trimming took 0 bases from V and 5 from J, leaving 12 bases between them. Germline V CDR1 and CDR2: SGDLS, YYNGEE. This CDR3 has 14 residues. In DNA, the CDR3 is TGTGCCAGCAGCGTAGGAACGGGCGGGGACGAGCAGTACTTC. It translates to CASSVGTGGDEQYF. The full variable domain, its missing parts supplied by reference TRBV9 and TRBJ2-7, is DSGVTQTPKHLITATGQRVTLRCSPRSGDLSVYWYQQSLDQGLQFLIQYYNGEERAKGNILERFSAQQFPDLHSELNLSSLELGDSALYFCASSVGTGGDEQYFGPGTRLTVT.

This clonotype was seen a few times. The genes are TRBV20-1 and TRBJ2-1, with 10 nucleotides matching TRBD2. V lost 2 bases, J lost 4 bases, and 5 bases stayed unmatched. This CDR3 spans 15 amino acids. The germline V gene encodes CDR1 DFQATT and CDR2 SNEGSKA (reference sequence). This CDR3 is CSARKSSGGYNEQFF. DNA for the CDR3: TGCAGTGCTAGAAAATCTAGCGGGGGATACAATGAGCAGTTCTTC.

The sample holds a few counts of this clonotype. This rearrangement joins TRBV20-1 to TRBJ2-7; a possible D gene is TRBD1 (5 bases). The CDR3 has 15 amino acids. The germline gives CDR1 DFQATT, CDR2 SNEGSKA (reference sequence). V was pared by 6 bases and J by 1 base, with 19 bases between. CDR3 region: CSAVPGKVISYEQYF. The CDR3 region has the DNA TGCAGTGCGGTCCCAGGGAAGGTCATTTCCTACGAGCAGTACTTC.

The V call is TRBV7-8, the J call TRBJ2-1; 12 positions match TRBD2. Per the germline V gene, CDR1 is SGHVS and CDR2 is FQNEAQ. This CDR3 is built from 20 residues. The V segment lost 5 bases and the J segment 6 bases; nucleotides outside the gene matches: 20. The CDR3 DNA reads as TGTGCCAGCAGCATCCCTCCATGGGGCCGACTAGCGGGAGTTGCCAATGAGCAGTTCTTC. It yields the protein CASSIPPWGRLAGVANEQFF.

In this sample, this clonotype turned up a few times. The genes are TRBV7-3 and TRBJ1-6, with D unresolved. V was pared by 3 bases and J by 10 bases, with 7 bases between. This CDR3 is built from 12 residues. Germline V CDR1 and CDR2: SGHTA, FQGTGA. This CDR3 is CASSFDISPLHF. CDR3 in DNA: TGTGCCAGCAGCTTCGACATCTCACCCCTCCACTTT.

In this sample, this clonotype turned up a few times. The CDR3 coding sequence is TGTGCCAGCAGCCAAGACCTACGAATTCGGGAGCTGTTTTTT. Translated, it gives CASSQDLRIRELFF. This rearrangement joins TRBV3-1 to TRBJ2-2; D gene unclear. The V end was cut by 0 bases, the J end by 9 bases, with 11 bases between. This CDR3 spans 14 amino acids. The V gene's germline CDR1 is LGHDT and CDR2 YNNKEL (reference sequence).